Each of the 28 T cell receptor beta chains below was sequenced from the same sample in a study of PD-1 blockade in classical Hodgkin lymphoma. Profiled with immunoSEQ multiplex PCR; TCRdb holds only in-frame clones, not every one. The sample contains over 35,000 clones, 75% to 85% of which appear only once. Autologous stem cell transplantation was followed by relapse in every patient, and brentuximab vedotin exposure varied. Sequencing was performed on peripheral blood mononuclear cells (PBMCs), taken at baseline. These receptors came from a human donor with classical Hodgkin lymphoma.

This clone has a single count. This sample also contains other DNA sequences that code for the same CDR3. This chain joins TRBV6-5 and TRBJ2-2; possibly TRBD2 for D (7 bases). Germline CDR1 and CDR2: MNHEY and SVGAGI. Trimming pared 3 bases from V and 3 bases from J, leaving 11 bases between. CDR3 size: 15 residues. The CDR3 nucleotides are TGTGCCAGCAGTTATGGGGGGGCTCACACCGGGGAGCTGTTTTTT. The encoded protein is CASSYGGAHTGELFF.

V and J are TRBV29-1 and TRBJ2-7, with 8 bases that match TRBD1. The CDR3 length is 13 residues. The V segment lost 1 base and the J segment 5 bases; nucleotides outside the gene matches: 4. Per germline, CDR1 SQVTM and CDR2 ANQGSEA. CDR3 sequence (DNA): TGCAGCGTTGAAGCAGGGACAGGTAACGAGCAGTACTTC. This codes for CSVEAGTGNEQYF.

V is TRBV6-5 and J is TRBJ2-7; 13 bases are shared with TRBD2. The CDR3 is 15 residues long. The ends lost 5 bases at V and 4 bases at J; junction bases unmatched: 5. From germline, CDR1 is MNHEY and CDR2 SVGAGI. The CDR3 DNA reads TGTGCCAGCAGTCAACTAGCGGGAGGGCATTACGAGCAGTACTTC. Translation: CASSQLAGGHYEQYF.

This clone was seen just once. The chain combines TRBV7-8 with TRBJ2-1; no clear D gene. V lost 5 bases and J lost 4, with 15 bases in between. The CDR3 contains 15 residues. From germline, CDR1 is SGHVS and CDR2 FQNEAQ. Here the CDR3 DNA reads TGTGCCAGCAGCGACCTTCCCATAGGGTACAATGAGCAGTTCTTC. The encoded protein is CASSDLPIGYNEQFF. The full variable domain, with the rest looked up from reference TRBV7-8 and TRBJ2-1, is GAGVSQSPRYKVAKRGQDVALRCDPISGHVSLFWYQQALGQGPEFLTYFQNEAQLDKSGLPSDRFFAERPEGSVSTLKIQRTQQEDSAVYLCASSDLPIGYNEQFFGPGTRLTVL.

The chain carries TRBV14 and TRBJ2-3; D gene unclear. CDR1 and CDR2 from the germline V gene are SGHDN and FVKESK. The CDR3 sequence is 12 residues long. V dropped 3 bases and J dropped 11 bases, with 12 bases sitting between them. The CDR3 bases are TGTGCCAGCAGCCATACCCTTACGAGGCAGTATTTT. Its translation: CASSHTLTRQYF.

This clone was found a few times. J is TRBJ1-5 and V is TRBV6-5; D uncertain. The CDR3 is made up of 13 amino acids. V gave up 6 bases and J gave up 4 bases, with 10 bases separating them. From germline, CDR1 is MNHEY and CDR2 SVGAGI. The CDR3 here is CASRFSLNQPQHF. CDR3 bases: TGTGCCAGCAGGTTCTCCCTGAATCAGCCCCAGCATTTT.

The V and J genes are TRBV6-5 and TRBJ1-1; 7 bases map to TRBD1. This CDR3 region has 14 residues. Per germline, CDR1 MNHEY and CDR2 SVGAGI. J gave up 3 bases and V 5 bases, and 6 bases lay outside the gene matches. For the CDR3, the DNA is TGTGCCAGCAGTAGGGGACAGCTTTACACTGAAGCTTTCTTT. Protein product: CASSRGQLYTEAFF.

Ten or more counts support this clone. This chain links TRBV7-2 with TRBJ2-2; TRBD2 matches 9 bases. Per the germline V gene, CDR1 is SGHTA and CDR2 is FQGNSA. Trimming took 3 bases from V and 6 from J; bases not matched to a gene: 5. The CDR3 has 15 residues. The DNA of the CDR3 is TGTGCCAGCAGCTTCGGTAGCGGGAGCTCCGGGGAGCTGTTTTTT. Its translation: CASSFGSGSSGELFF. Full variable domain (outside the CDR3, taken from reference TRBV7-2 and TRBJ2-2): GAGVSQSPSNKVTEKGKDVELRCDPISGHTALYWYRQSLGQGLEFLIYFQGNSAPDKSGLPSDRFSAERTGGSVSTLTIQRTQQEDSAVYLCASSFGSGSSGELFFGEGSRLTVL.

The V call is TRBV7-8, the J call TRBJ2-5; D might be TRBD1 or TRBD2, each matching 5 bases. The germline CDR1 and CDR2 sequences are SGHVS and FQNEAQ. The CDR3 contains 14 residues. Trimming took 5 bases from V and 9 from J, leaving 19 bases between them. The CDR3 DNA follows: TGTGCCAGCAGCAACGGACTGGGGGACGAGGCCCAGTACTTC. Translated: CASSNGLGDEAQYF.

The V gene is TRBV7-8, the J gene TRBJ2-1; the match to TRBD2 covers 7 bases. Germline V gene sequence: CDR1 SGHVS, CDR2 FQNEAQ. Trimming took 5 bases from V and 6 from J; bases not matched to a gene: 13. The CDR3 has 16 amino acids. CDR3 DNA sequence: TGTGCCAGCAGCGCGGACCGGGACTACCTCCTCAATGAGCAGTTCTTC. Translating it yields CASSADRDYLLNEQFF.

The gene calls are TRBV5-1 and TRBJ2-3; 7 nucleotides match TRBD2. The CDR3 has 15 residues. With V trimmed by 1 base and J by 0 bases, 2 bases remained unmatched. The germline CDR1 and CDR2 sequences are SGHRS and YFSETQ. CDR3 nucleotides: TGCGCCAGCAGCTTGTCGGGGGGTAGCACAGATACGCAGTATTTT. Residues: CASSLSGGSTDTQYF.

This chain joins TRBV2 and TRBJ2-3, with a tentative D call TRBD1 (6 bases). V shed 6 bases and J shed 1 base, with 11 bases lying between them. Germline loops: CDR1 SNHLY, CDR2 FYNNEI. This CDR3 is built from 14 residues. The CDR3 reads CASRTGLGTDTQYF. CDR3 DNA: TGTGCCAGCAGAACAGGGCTTGGCACAGATACGCAGTATTTT.

This clone was counted a few times. The CDR3 protein is CASSDPVLSYGYTF. CDR3 coding DNA: TGTGCCAGCAGTGATCCAGTTCTAAGTTATGGCTACACCTTC. V is TRBV6-1 and J is TRBJ1-2; D is ambiguous. CDR3 length: 14 residues. Germline loops: CDR1 MNHNS, CDR2 SASEGT. Trimming took off 3 bases at V and 5 bases at J, with 13 bases between the two ends.

V gene TRBV4-3 combines with J gene TRBJ2-1; 8 bases match TRBD2. Germline CDR1 LGHNA, CDR2 YSLEER. Germline trimming cut 0 bases from V and 10 bases from J; bases unmatched to any gene: 8. CDR3 size: 15 residues. The CDR3 reads CASSQDQAGDREQFF. The DNA of the CDR3 is TGCGCCAGCAGCCAAGATCAAGCGGGAGATCGGGAGCAGTTCTTC.

The chain recombines TRBV29-1 with TRBJ2-5, with 10 nucleotides matching TRBD2. Germline lookup yields CDR1 SQVTM and CDR2 ANQGSEA. The CDR3 runs 15 residues. J was trimmed by 5 bases and V by 4 bases; bases with no gene match: 10. The CDR3 region is CSVVAGGSPGETQYF. The CDR3 DNA is TGCAGCGTTGTAGCGGGAGGATCTCCGGGGGAGACCCAGTACTTC. Supplemented by reference TRBV29-1 and TRBJ2-5, the full variable domain reads SAVISQKPSRDICQRGTSLTIQCQVDSQVTMMFWYRQQPGQSLTLIATANQGSEATYESGFVIDKFPISRPNLTFSTLTVSNMSPEDSSIYLCSVVAGGSPGETQYFGPGTRLLVL.

The V gene is TRBV28, the J gene TRBJ1-5; unclear D gene. CDR1 is MDHEN and CDR2 is SYDVKM in the germline V gene. This CDR3 comprises 16 residues. Trimming took 0 bases from V and 1 from J, leaving 10 bases between them. CDR3 nucleotide sequence: TGTGCCAGCAGTTTATGGAGGGCAGAGAGCAATCAGCCCCAGCATTTT. As protein: CASSLWRAESNQPQHF.

The chain carries TRBV7-8 and TRBJ1-5; D is possibly TRBD1 (6 bases). The CDR3 has 13 amino acids. Germline V lookup: CDR1 SGHVS, CDR2 FQNEAQ. The ends were cut back, 4 bases at V and 5 bases at J, with 9 bases in the middle. Written as DNA, the CDR3 is TGTGCCAGCAGCTCCTCAGGGGATCAGCCCCAGCATTTT. This translates into CASSSSGDQPQHF.

By sample fraction, this clone is medium-sized. V gene TRBV2 combines with J gene TRBJ1-5, with D unresolved. CDR1 is SNHLY and CDR2 is FYNNEI in the germline V gene. Trimming stripped 7 bases from V and 1 base from J, with 14 bases between. The CDR3 has 15 amino acids. This CDR3 reads CASKTERESNQPQHF. CDR3 sequence (DNA): TGTGCCAGCAAAACCGAGAGGGAAAGCAATCAGCCCCAGCATTTT.

The gene calls are TRBV12-5 and TRBJ2-7, with TRBD2 as a possible D gene (7 bases). Trimming pared 5 bases from V and 5 bases from J, leaving 19 bases between. Per germline, CDR1 LGHNT and CDR2 FRNRAP. The CDR3 length is 15 residues. For the CDR3, the DNA is TGTGCTAGTGGTCGTGGAGAGGGGGGGATCCACGAGCAGTACTTC. This translates into CASGRGEGGIHEQYF.

This clone showed up just once. The chain carries TRBV5-6 and TRBJ1-4; D uncertain. V was shortened by 0 bases and J by 3 bases, with 6 bases between the two germline ends. This CDR3 is 14 amino acids long. Germline CDR1 is SGHDT and CDR2 is YYEEEE. CDR3 bases: TGTGCCAGCAGCTTGGGGAGCGCTAATGAAAAACTGTTTTTT. Translating it yields CASSLGSANEKLFF.

The V call is TRBV7-2, the J call TRBJ2-6; D is unresolved. The CDR3 length is 15 residues. Trimming removed 5 bases from V and 0 bases from J, with 8 bases in between. Germline values: CDR1 SGHTA, CDR2 FQGNSA. CDR3 nucleotides: TGTGCCAGCAGCCTCACCCTCTCTGGGGCCAACGTCCTGACTTTC. This gives the protein CASSLTLSGANVLTF.

CDR3 sequence (DNA): TGCGCCAGCAGCCCGGGGGCAGGGCGCGAGCAGTACTTC. Amino acid sequence: CASSPGAGREQYF. The V call is TRBV4-1, the J call TRBJ2-7; perhaps D is TRBD1 or TRBD2 (6 bases each). This CDR3 is built from 13 residues. Trimming cost V 4 bases and J 6 bases, with 13 bases left between them. Germline assignment: CDR1 MGHRA and CDR2 YSYEKL.

This clone was recorded a few times. This chain connects TRBV28 to TRBJ1-2; D gene unclear. Trimming shortened V by 5 bases and J by 2 bases, and 9 bases separated the two germline ends. The CDR3 length is 13 residues. Germline V gives CDR1 MDHEN, CDR2 SYDVKM. The CDR3 is CASSENLNYGYTF. CDR3 sequence (DNA): TGTGCCAGCAGTGAAAACCTGAACTATGGCTACACCTTC.

The V call is TRBV21-1, the J call TRBJ2-1; TRBD2, the table's D call, lacks a check against the DNA. TRBV21-1 is listed as a pseudogene. This CDR3 is 18 amino acids long. The CDR3: CASSNRALAYSSYNEQFF. CDR3 nucleotide sequence: TGTGCCAGCAGCAACCGAGCTCTAGCGTACAGCTCCTACAATGAGCAGTTCTTC.

The CDR3 region is CASSLGGLNYGYTF. The CDR3 DNA follows: TGCGCCAGCAGCTTGGGGGGACTTAACTATGGCTACACCTTC. V and J are TRBV5-1 and TRBJ1-2; TRBD1 might be the D (5 bases). CDR3 size: 14 residues. Trimming cost V 0 bases and J 1 base, with 7 bases left between them. Germline V gene lookup returns CDR1 SGHRS and CDR2 YFSETQ. The variable domain in full, with the rest retrieved from reference TRBV5-1 and TRBJ1-2, is KAGVTQTPRYLIKTRGQQVTLSCSPISGHRSVSWYQQTPGQGLQFLFEYFSETQRNKGNFPGRFSGRQFSNSRSEMNVSTLELGDSALYLCASSLGGLNYGYTFGSGTRLTVV.

This chain joins TRBV11-2 and TRBJ2-1, with TRBD1 matching over 12 bases. The CDR3 contains 16 residues. Germline-derived CDR1 and CDR2 are SGHAT and FQNNGV. Germline trimming cut 1 base from V and 9 bases from J; bases unmatched to any gene: 7. This CDR3 is CASSLVGGTGGLEQFF. The CDR3 region has the DNA TGTGCCAGCAGCTTAGTAGGGGGGACAGGGGGCCTTGAGCAGTTCTTC.

The chain links TRBV25-1 to TRBJ2-5; D call uncertain. The V gene's germline CDR1 is MGHDK and CDR2 SYGVNS. Trimming stripped 0 bases from V and 5 bases from J, with 13 bases between. The CDR3 is made up of 15 amino acids. Written as DNA, the CDR3 is TGTGCCAGCAGTGAATATGTAGACTTGGGCGAGACCCAGTACTTC. Translation: CASSEYVDLGETQYF. Full variable domain (missing parts from reference TRBV25-1 and TRBJ2-5): EADIYQTPRYLVIGTGKKITLECSQTMGHDKMYWYQQDPGMELHLIHYSYGVNSTEKGDLSSESTVSRIRTEHFPLTLESARPSHTSQYLCASSEYVDLGETQYFGPGTRLLVL.

This clone appeared once. The V and J genes are TRBV11-2 and TRBJ2-1, with 14 nucleotides matching TRBD2. Germline values: CDR1 SGHAT, CDR2 FQNNGV. The CDR3 is 16 amino acids. V was clipped by 4 bases and J by 4 bases; unmatched bases: 3. CDR3 bases: TGTGCCAGCAGCTACGGACTAGCGGGAGGATACAATGAGCAGTTCTTC. Translated, it gives CASSYGLAGGYNEQFF.